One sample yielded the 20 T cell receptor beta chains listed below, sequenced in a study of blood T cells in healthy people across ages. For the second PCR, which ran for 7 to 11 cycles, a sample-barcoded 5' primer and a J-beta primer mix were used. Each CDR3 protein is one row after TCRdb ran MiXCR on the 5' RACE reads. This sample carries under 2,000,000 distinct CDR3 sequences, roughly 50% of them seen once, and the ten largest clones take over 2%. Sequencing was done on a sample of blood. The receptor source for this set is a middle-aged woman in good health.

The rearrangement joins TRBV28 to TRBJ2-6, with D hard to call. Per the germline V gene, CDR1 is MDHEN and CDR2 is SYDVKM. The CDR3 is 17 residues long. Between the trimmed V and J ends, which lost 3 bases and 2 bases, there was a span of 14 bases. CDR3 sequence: CASSLGRPYPGANVLTF. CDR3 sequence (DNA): TGTGCCAGCAGTTTGGGTCGCCCGTACCCTGGGGCCAACGTCCTGACTTTC. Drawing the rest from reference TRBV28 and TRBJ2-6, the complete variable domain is DVKVTQSSRYLVKRTGEKVFLECVQDMDHENMFWYRQDPGLGLRLIYFSYDVKMKEKGDIPEGYSVSREKKERFSLILESASTNQTSMYLCASSLGRPYPGANVLTFGAGSRLTVL.

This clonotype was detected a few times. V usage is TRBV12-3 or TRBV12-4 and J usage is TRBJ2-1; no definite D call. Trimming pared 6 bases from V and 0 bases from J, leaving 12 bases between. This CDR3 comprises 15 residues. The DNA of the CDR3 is TGTGCCAGCAGGGGTGGCGGAAACTCCTACAATGAGCAGTTCTTC. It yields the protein CASRGGGNSYNEQFF.

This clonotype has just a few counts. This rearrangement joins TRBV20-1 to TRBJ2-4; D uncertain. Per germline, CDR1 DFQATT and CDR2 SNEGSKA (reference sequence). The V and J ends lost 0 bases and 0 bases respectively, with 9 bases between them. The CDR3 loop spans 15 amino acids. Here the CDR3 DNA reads TGCAGTGCTAGAGAACCTCCGGCAGCCAAAAACATTCAGTACTTC. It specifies CSAREPPAAKNIQYF.

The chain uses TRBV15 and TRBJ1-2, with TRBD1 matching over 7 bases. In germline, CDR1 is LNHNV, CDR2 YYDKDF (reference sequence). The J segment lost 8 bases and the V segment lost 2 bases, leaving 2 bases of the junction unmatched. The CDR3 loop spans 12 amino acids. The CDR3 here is CATSRNRGGYTF. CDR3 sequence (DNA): TGTGCCACCAGCAGAAACAGGGGCGGCTACACCTTC.

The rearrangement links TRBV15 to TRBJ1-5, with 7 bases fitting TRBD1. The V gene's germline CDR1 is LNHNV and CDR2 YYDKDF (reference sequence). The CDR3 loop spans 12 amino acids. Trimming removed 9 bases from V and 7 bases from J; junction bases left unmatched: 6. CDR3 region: CATGRGEQPQHF. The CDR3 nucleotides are TGTGCCACGGGCAGGGGGGAACAGCCCCAGCATTTT.

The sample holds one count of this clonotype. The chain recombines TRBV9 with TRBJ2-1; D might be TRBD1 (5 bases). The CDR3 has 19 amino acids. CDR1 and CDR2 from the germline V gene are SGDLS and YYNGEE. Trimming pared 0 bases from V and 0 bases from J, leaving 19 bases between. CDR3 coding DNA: TGTGCCAGCAGCGTAGCCCCTGGGGCAGCGACCAGCTCCTACAATGAGCAGTTCTTC. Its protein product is CASSVAPGAATSSYNEQFF.

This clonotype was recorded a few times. In DNA, the CDR3 is TGTGCCAGCAGTCGACGAAACAGGGAATTAGGTGAAGCTTTCTTT. Translated: CASSRRNRELGEAFF. V gene TRBV6-6 combines with J gene TRBJ1-1, with D maybe TRBD1 (6 bases). Per germline, CDR1 MNHNY and CDR2 SVGAGI (reference sequence). The CDR3 runs to 15 residues. V was cut by 5 bases and J by 7 bases, with 20 bases left in between.

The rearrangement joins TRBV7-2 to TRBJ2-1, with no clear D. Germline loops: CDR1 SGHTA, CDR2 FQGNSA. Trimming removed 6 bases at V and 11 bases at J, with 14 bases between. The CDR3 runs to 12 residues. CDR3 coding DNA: TGTGCCAGCAGGCGCGCCGGGCATCAGCAGTTCTTC. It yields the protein CASRRAGHQQFF.

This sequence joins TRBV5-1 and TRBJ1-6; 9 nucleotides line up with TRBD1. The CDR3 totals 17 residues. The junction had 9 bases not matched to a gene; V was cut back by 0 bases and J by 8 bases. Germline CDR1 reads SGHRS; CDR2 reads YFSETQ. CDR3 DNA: TGCGCCAGCAGCTTGGACCCCGGGACAGGGACTCATTCACCCCTCCACTTT. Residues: CASSLDPGTGTHSPLHF.

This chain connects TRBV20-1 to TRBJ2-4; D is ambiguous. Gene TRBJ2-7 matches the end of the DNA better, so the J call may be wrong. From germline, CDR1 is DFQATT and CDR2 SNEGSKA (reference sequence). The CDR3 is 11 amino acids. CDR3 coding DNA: TGCAGTGCTAGTCATCAGTACGAGCAGTACTTC. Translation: CSASHQYEQYF.

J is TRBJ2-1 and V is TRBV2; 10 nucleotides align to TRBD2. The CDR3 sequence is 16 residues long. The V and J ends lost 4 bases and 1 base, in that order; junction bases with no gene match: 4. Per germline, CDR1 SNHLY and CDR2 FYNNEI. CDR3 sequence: CASSGAGGLSYNEQFF. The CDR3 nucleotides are TGTGCCAGCAGTGGAGCGGGGGGGCTGTCCTACAATGAGCAGTTCTTC.

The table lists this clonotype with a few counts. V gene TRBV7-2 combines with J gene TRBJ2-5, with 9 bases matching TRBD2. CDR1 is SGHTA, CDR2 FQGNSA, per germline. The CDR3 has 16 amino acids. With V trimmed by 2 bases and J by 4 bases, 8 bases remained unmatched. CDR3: CASSLMPAGGRETQYF. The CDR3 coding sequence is TGTGCCAGCAGCTTAATGCCAGCGGGGGGAAGAGAGACCCAGTACTTC.

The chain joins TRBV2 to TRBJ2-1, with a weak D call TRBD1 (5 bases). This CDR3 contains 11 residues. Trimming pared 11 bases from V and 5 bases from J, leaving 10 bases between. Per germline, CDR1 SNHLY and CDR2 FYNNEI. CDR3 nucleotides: TGTGCCGGGAAACAGGACAATGAGCAGTTCTTC. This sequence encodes CAGKQDNEQFF.

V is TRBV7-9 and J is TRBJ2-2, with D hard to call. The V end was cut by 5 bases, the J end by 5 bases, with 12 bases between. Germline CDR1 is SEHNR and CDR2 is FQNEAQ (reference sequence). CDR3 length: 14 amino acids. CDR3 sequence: CASSGPLGTGELFF. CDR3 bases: TGTGCCAGCAGCGGACCTCTCGGAACCGGGGAGCTGTTTTTT.

The CDR3 DNA follows: TGTGCCAGCAGCCCGAGACGGGAGAGCTACGAGCAGTACTTC. It encodes CASSPRRESYEQYF. The chain links TRBV6-2 or TRBV6-3 to TRBJ2-7; D is perhaps TRBD2 (6 bases). Between the trimmed V and J ends, which lost 6 bases and 3 bases, there was a span of 15 bases. The CDR3 consists of 14 residues. Per the germline V gene, CDR1 is MNHEY and CDR2 is SVGEGT.

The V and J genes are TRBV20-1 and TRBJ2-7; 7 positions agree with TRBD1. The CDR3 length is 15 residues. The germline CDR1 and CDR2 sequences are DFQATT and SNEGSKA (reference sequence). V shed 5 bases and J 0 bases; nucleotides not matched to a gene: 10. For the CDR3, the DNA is TGCAGTGCTCTGCCGGGACAGAGGAGCTCCTACGAGCAGTACTTC. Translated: CSALPGQRSSYEQYF.

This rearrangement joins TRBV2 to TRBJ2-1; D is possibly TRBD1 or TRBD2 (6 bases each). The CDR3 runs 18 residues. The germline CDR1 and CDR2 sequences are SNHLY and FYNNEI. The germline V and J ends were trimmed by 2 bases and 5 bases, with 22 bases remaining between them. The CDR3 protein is CASSEFSGGPSNNNEQFF. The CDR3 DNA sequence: TGTGCCAGCAGTGAATTTTCCGGGGGCCCATCGAATAACAATGAGCAGTTCTTC.

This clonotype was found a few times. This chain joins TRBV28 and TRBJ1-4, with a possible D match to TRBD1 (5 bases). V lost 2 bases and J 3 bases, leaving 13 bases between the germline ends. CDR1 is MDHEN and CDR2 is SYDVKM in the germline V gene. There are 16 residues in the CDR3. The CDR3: CASSLTESRANEKLFF. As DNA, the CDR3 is TGTGCCAGCAGTTTAACTGAGTCCAGGGCTAATGAAAAACTGTTTTTT.

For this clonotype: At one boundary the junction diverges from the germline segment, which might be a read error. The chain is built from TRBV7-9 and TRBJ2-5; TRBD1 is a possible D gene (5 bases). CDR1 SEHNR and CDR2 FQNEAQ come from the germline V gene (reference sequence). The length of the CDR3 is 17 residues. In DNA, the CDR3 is TGTGCCAGCAGACCACACCTTAGCAAGGGGTCCCAAGGGACCCAGTACTTC. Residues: CASRPHLSKGSQGTQYF.

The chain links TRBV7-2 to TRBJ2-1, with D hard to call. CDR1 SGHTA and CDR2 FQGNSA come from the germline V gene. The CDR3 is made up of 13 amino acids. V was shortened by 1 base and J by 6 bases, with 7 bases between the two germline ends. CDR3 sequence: CASSLVPFNEQFF. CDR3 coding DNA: TGTGCCAGCAGCTTAGTCCCGTTCAATGAGCAGTTCTTC.